Listed below are T cell receptor beta chains from one sample, sequenced in a study of identical twins. TCRdb reanalysed the 5' RACE reads using MiXCR and keeps one entry per CDR3 protein. Seen here are about 470,000 distinct CDR3 sequences, approximately 24% observed once, and the top ten hold roughly 3%. The same sample was also used in a study of T cells expressing NK-cell markers.

The specimen was CD4+ T cells sorted from blood. The origin of the receptors is a woman between 18 and 29 years old in good health. Both conserved end residues are part of each CDR3. The D gene is left open where the match is weak. The size of a clone is reported for some rows only, either as once, few or many, or as a class for expanded clones.

j_call: TRBJ2-5; d_call: TRBD1; clone_size: NA; v_call: TRBV7-7; cdr3_aa: CASSRQGAIGETQYF; cdr3_nt: TGTGCTAGCAGCAGACAGGGGGCGATTGGAGAGACCCAGTACTTC
j_call: TRBJ2-1; d_call: TRBD2; clone_size: NA; v_call: TRBV10-1; cdr3_aa: CASSERLAGGPRDKNEQFF; cdr3_nt: TGCGCCAGCAGTGAGAGACTAGCGGGGGGGCCTAGGGATAAAAATGAGCAGTTCTTC
j_call: TRBJ2-1; d_call: NA; clone_size: NA; v_call: TRBV20-1; cdr3_aa: CSARRGGRTLSRTYNEQFF; cdr3_nt: TGCAGTGCTAGACGGGGTGGCCGGACCCTGTCTAGGACCTACAATGAGCAGTTCTTC
j_call: TRBJ1-1; d_call: NA; clone_size: NA; v_call: TRBV20-1; cdr3_aa: CSARAEGNTEAFF; cdr3_nt: TGCAGTGCTAGAGCCGAGGGGAACACTGAAGCTTTCTTT
j_call: TRBJ2-1; d_call: NA; clone_size: NA; v_call: TRBV12-5; cdr3_aa: CASGLVASYNEQFF; cdr3_nt: TGTGCTAGTGGTTTGGTAGCATCCTACAATGAGCAGTTCTTC
j_call: TRBJ2-2; d_call: NA; clone_size: NA; v_call: TRBV6-1; cdr3_aa: CASRGNGRNTGELFF; cdr3_nt: TGTGCCAGCAGAGGGAACGGGAGAAACACCGGGGAGCTGTTTTTT
j_call: TRBJ2-5; d_call: NA; clone_size: NA; v_call: TRBV20-1; cdr3_aa: CSASSGGAETQYF; cdr3_nt: TGCAGTGCTAGTTCTGGGGGCGCGGAGACCCAGTACTTC
j_call: TRBJ2-1; d_call: NA; clone_size: NA; v_call: TRBV3-1; cdr3_aa: CASKRGGGPYNEQFF; cdr3_nt: TGTGCCAGCAAAAGGGGGGGGGGACCCTACAATGAGCAGTTCTTC
j_call: TRBJ2-1; d_call: TRBD1; clone_size: NA; v_call: TRBV6-1; cdr3_aa: CASRGTEGRYNEQFF; cdr3_nt: TGTGCCAGCAGAGGGACAGAGGGCAGATACAATGAGCAGTTCTTC
j_call: TRBJ1-1; d_call: NA; clone_size: NA; v_call: TRBV12-3/TRBV12-4; cdr3_aa: CASSFRHSNTEAFF; cdr3_nt: TGTGCCAGCAGTTTCCGACACTCGAACACTGAAGCTTTCTTT
j_call: TRBJ2-3; d_call: TRBD1; clone_size: NA; v_call: TRBV5-5; cdr3_aa: CASSLGTGPSVTQYF; cdr3_nt: TGTGCCAGCAGCTTGGGGACAGGCCCCAGTGTTACGCAGTATTTT
j_call: TRBJ2-7; d_call: TRBD1; clone_size: few; v_call: TRBV5-1; cdr3_aa: CASSLEDRALEQYF; cdr3_nt: TGCGCCAGCAGCTTGGAGGACAGGGCACTCGAGCAGTACTTC
j_call: TRBJ2-1; d_call: TRBD1; clone_size: NA; v_call: TRBV6-5; cdr3_aa: CASSYSGTGYNEQFF; cdr3_nt: TGTGCCAGCAGTTACTCCGGGACAGGGTACAATGAGCAGTTCTTC
j_call: TRBJ1-3; d_call: TRBD1; clone_size: NA; v_call: TRBV5-1; cdr3_aa: CASSQDRGTGNTIYF; cdr3_nt: TGCGCCAGCAGCCAAGACAGGGGTACTGGAAACACCATATATTTT
j_call: TRBJ2-1; d_call: NA; clone_size: many; v_call: TRBV29-1; cdr3_aa: CSVEGLLRQSSYNEQFF; cdr3_nt: TGCAGCGTTGAAGGCCTGTTACGCCAGAGCTCCTACAATGAGCAGTTCTTC
j_call: TRBJ2-7; d_call: TRBD1; clone_size: NA; v_call: TRBV20-1; cdr3_aa: CSAARDREGEQYF; cdr3_nt: TGCAGTGCCGCCCGGGACAGGGAGGGCGAGCAGTACTTC
j_call: TRBJ2-5; d_call: NA; clone_size: few; v_call: TRBV11-3; cdr3_aa: CASSLTAGTETQYF; cdr3_nt: TGTGCCAGCAGCTTAACAGCGGGTACGGAGACCCAGTACTTC
j_call: TRBJ2-1; d_call: NA; clone_size: NA; v_call: TRBV11-2; cdr3_aa: CASSFGTGPNEQFF; cdr3_nt: TGTGCCAGCAGCTTCGGGACTGGCCCCAATGAGCAGTTCTTC
j_call: TRBJ2-3; d_call: TRBD2; clone_size: NA; v_call: TRBV5-1; cdr3_aa: CASSLEPGLASDTQYF; cdr3_nt: TGCGCCAGCAGCTTGGAGCCGGGACTAGCATCCGATACGCAGTATTTT
j_call: TRBJ2-3; d_call: TRBD2; clone_size: few; v_call: TRBV20-1; cdr3_aa: CSARVIAAGGTDTQYF; cdr3_nt: TGCAGTGCTAGAGTAATCGCAGCGGGGGGCACAGATACGCAGTATTTT
j_call: TRBJ2-1; d_call: TRBD1; clone_size: few; v_call: TRBV2; cdr3_aa: CASSRQGVTDNEQFF; cdr3_nt: TGTGCCAGCAGCAGACAGGGGGTCACGGACAATGAGCAGTTCTTC
j_call: TRBJ2-3; d_call: NA; clone_size: few; v_call: TRBV12-3/TRBV12-4; cdr3_aa: CASSLKGLSTDTQYF; cdr3_nt: TGTGCCAGCAGTTTAAAAGGGCTGAGCACAGATACGCAGTATTTT
j_call: TRBJ2-6; d_call: NA; clone_size: many; v_call: TRBV2; cdr3_aa: CASSTPSGANVLTF; cdr3_nt: TGTGCCAGCAGTACACCGTCTGGGGCCAACGTCCTGACTTTC
j_call: TRBJ2-1; d_call: TRBD2; clone_size: NA; v_call: TRBV7-9; cdr3_aa: CASSPDSREGGYNEQFF; cdr3_nt: TGTGCCAGCAGCCCCGACTCGCGGGAGGGTGGGTACAATGAGCAGTTCTTC
j_call: TRBJ2-1; d_call: TRBD1; clone_size: NA; v_call: TRBV5-8; cdr3_aa: CASRRQGVEQFF; cdr3_nt: TGTGCCAGCAGGCGACAGGGTGTTGAGCAGTTCTTC
j_call: TRBJ2-7; d_call: TRBD1; clone_size: NA; v_call: TRBV7-7; cdr3_aa: CASSRRQGRTYEQYF; cdr3_nt: TGTGCTAGCAGCCGTCGACAGGGGAGGACCTACGAGCAGTACTTC
j_call: TRBJ2-2; d_call: NA; clone_size: few; v_call: TRBV5-6; cdr3_aa: CASKTGPSNTGELFF; cdr3_nt: TGTGCCAGCAAAACGGGGCCTTCGAACACCGGGGAGCTGTTTTTT
j_call: TRBJ2-1; d_call: TRBD2; clone_size: NA; v_call: TRBV29-1; cdr3_aa: CSVEDSGTSNEQFF; cdr3_nt: TGCAGCGTTGAAGATTCTGGGACTAGCAATGAGCAGTTCTTC
j_call: TRBJ2-1; d_call: NA; clone_size: NA; v_call: TRBV10-3; cdr3_aa: CAISESVASAHNEQFF; cdr3_nt: TGTGCCATCAGTGAGTCGGTAGCTAGCGCGCACAATGAGCAGTTCTTC
j_call: TRBJ2-4; d_call: TRBD2; clone_size: NA; v_call: TRBV18; cdr3_aa: CASSPPGTSFQNIQYF; cdr3_nt: TGTGCCAGCTCACCGCCCGGGACTAGCTTCCAAAACATTCAGTACTTC
j_call: TRBJ2-3; d_call: TRBD2; clone_size: few; v_call: TRBV20-1; cdr3_aa: CSAKERGGTDTQYF; cdr3_nt: TGCAGTGCTAAGGAGCGGGGGGGCACAGATACGCAGTATTTT
j_call: TRBJ1-2; d_call: TRBD1; clone_size: once; v_call: TRBV11-3; cdr3_aa: CASSAGSATGQGYGYTF; cdr3_nt: TGTGCCAGCAGCGCCGGATCGGCGACAGGGCAGGGCTATGGCTACACCTTC
j_call: TRBJ2-6; d_call: NA; clone_size: many; v_call: TRBV12-3/TRBV12-4; cdr3_aa: CASTWTVSSGANVLTF; cdr3_nt: TGTGCCAGCACCTGGACAGTATCCTCTGGGGCCAACGTCCTGACTTTC
j_call: TRBJ2-5; d_call: NA; clone_size: few; v_call: TRBV12-3/TRBV12-4; cdr3_aa: CASSTSETQYF; cdr3_nt: NA
j_call: TRBJ2-3; d_call: TRBD1; clone_size: few; v_call: TRBV20-1; cdr3_aa: CSARQGARADTQYF; cdr3_nt: TGCAGTGCCAGACAGGGGGCTAGAGCAGATACGCAGTATTTT
j_call: TRBJ2-5; d_call: NA; clone_size: few; v_call: TRBV20-1; cdr3_aa: CSASGPSDKETQYF; cdr3_nt: TGCAGTGCTAGTGGGCCTAGCGATAAAGAGACCCAGTACTTC
j_call: TRBJ2-3; d_call: NA; clone_size: NA; v_call: TRBV29-1; cdr3_aa: CSVKTGDTQYF; cdr3_nt: TGCAGCGTCAAGACCGGAGATACGCAGTATTTT
j_call: TRBJ2-7; d_call: NA; clone_size: NA; v_call: TRBV6-2/TRBV6-3; cdr3_aa: CASSLRTREQYF; cdr3_nt: TGTGCCAGCAGCCTCAGGACCCGCGAGCAGTACTTC
j_call: TRBJ2-7; d_call: NA; clone_size: NA; v_call: TRBV5-6; cdr3_aa: CASSTKPGDWDKTYEQYF; cdr3_nt: TGTGCCAGCAGCACTAAACCGGGCGATTGGGACAAGACCTACGAGCAGTACTTC
j_call: TRBJ1-2; d_call: NA; clone_size: many; v_call: TRBV29-1; cdr3_aa: CSVHIPDSTYGYTF; cdr3_nt: TGCAGCGTGCACATACCGGACAGCACCTATGGCTACACCTTC
j_call: TRBJ1-1; d_call: NA; clone_size: few; v_call: TRBV2; cdr3_aa: CASDRLQGRAFF; cdr3_nt: TGTGCCAGCGATAGGCTACAGGGTAGAGCTTTCTTT
j_call: TRBJ2-3; d_call: NA; clone_size: few; v_call: TRBV27; cdr3_aa: CASSLEGLPTTDTQYF; cdr3_nt: TGTGCCAGCAGTTTGGAAGGGCTACCCACCACAGATACGCAGTATTTT
j_call: TRBJ2-1; d_call: TRBD2; clone_size: few; v_call: TRBV6-2/TRBV6-3; cdr3_aa: CASSLLAGVEQFF; cdr3_nt: TGTGCCAGCAGCCTCCTAGCGGGAGTTGAGCAGTTCTTC
j_call: TRBJ2-7; d_call: TRBD2; clone_size: once; v_call: TRBV18; cdr3_aa: CASSPEAGGSYEQYF; cdr3_nt: TGTGCCAGCTCACCAGAGGCGGGAGGATCCTACGAGCAGTACTTC
j_call: TRBJ1-4; d_call: TRBD1; clone_size: many; v_call: TRBV25-1; cdr3_aa: CASSERGQFNEKLFF; cdr3_nt: TGTGCCAGCAGTGAGAGGGGGCAGTTTAATGAAAAACTGTTTTTT
j_call: TRBJ2-5; d_call: TRBD2; clone_size: NA; v_call: TRBV2; cdr3_aa: CASSGEISGGRETQYF; cdr3_nt: TGTGCCAGCAGTGGAGAGATTAGCGGGGGCCGAGAGACCCAGTACTTC